These 9 T cell receptor beta chains share one sample of origin, sequenced in a study of T cell responses to AZD1222 COVID-19 vaccine. Some clones are missing from TCRdb's copy, which holds only in-frame ones; the method was immunoSEQ multiplex PCR. This sample has about 150,000 clones; approximately 90% occur once, and the top ten carry 1% to 1.5%. Sequenced here: peripheral blood, sampled 28 days after the second AZD1222 dose. The receptors stem from an adult who received the AZD1222 COVID-19 vaccine.

The rearrangement links TRBV5-1 to TRBJ2-3; TRBD1 is a possible D gene (6 bases). From germline, CDR1 is SGHRS and CDR2 YFSETQ. The CDR3 has 18 residues. The ends were cut back, 0 bases at V and 8 bases at J, with 25 bases in the middle. CDR3 DNA sequence: TGCGCCAGCAGCTTGGAGAGCTCGGCTTCCTTCCGAGGGGGTACGCAGTATTTT. It is translated as CASSLESSASFRGGTQYF.

The V and J genes are TRBV7-3 and TRBJ2-3; either TRBD1 or TRBD2 may supply D (5 bases each). The germline V gene has CDR1 SGHTA and CDR2 FQGTGA. The CDR3 loop spans 15 amino acids. Trimming left V 4 bases short and J 4 bases short, with 15 bases between. The CDR3, as DNA: TGTGCCAGCAGCTCGACCGGGACGGACTCAGATACGCAGTATTTT. Protein: CASSSTGTDSDTQYF.

Regarding this clone: Other DNA sequences in the sample encode the same CDR3. This sequence joins TRBV9 and TRBJ2-2; no clear D. The CDR3 extends over 13 amino acids. Germline CDR1 reads SGDLS; CDR2 reads YYNGEE. The V end lost 0 bases, the J end lost 5 bases, and 5 bases lay between the germline ends. CDR3: CASSVGGTGELFF. For the CDR3, the DNA is TGTGCCAGCAGCGTAGGTGGAACCGGGGAGCTGTTTTTT.

The chain links TRBV2 to TRBJ1-1; maybe TRBD1 (5 bases). Between the trimmed V and J ends, which lost 1 base and 8 bases, there was a span of 29 bases. Germline CDR1 and CDR2: SNHLY and FYNNEI. The length of the CDR3 is 19 residues. CDR3 nucleotides: TGTGCCAGCAGTGAAGATAGGGGCCAGGCCGCCTGGCGGGAGTCCGAAGCTTTCTTT. This sequence encodes CASSEDRGQAAWRESEAFF.

The chain joins TRBV28 to TRBJ1-3; 7 bases map to TRBD1. J gave up 4 bases and V 5 bases, and 5 bases lay outside the gene matches. Per germline, CDR1 MDHEN and CDR2 SYDVKM. The CDR3 runs 14 residues. The CDR3 reads CASSPGQQGNTIYF. The CDR3 DNA reads as TGTGCCAGCAGTCCGGGACAGCAAGGAAACACCATATATTTT. The whole variable domain, remainder taken from reference TRBV28 and TRBJ1-3, is DVKVTQSSRYLVKRTGEKVFLECVQDMDHENMFWYRQDPGLGLRLIYFSYDVKMKEKGDIPEGYSVSREKKERFSLILESASTNQTSMYLCASSPGQQGNTIYFGEGSWLTVV.

This chain links TRBV27 with TRBJ1-1; D possibly corresponds to TRBD1 (5 bases). Germline values: CDR1 MNHEY, CDR2 SMNVEV (reference sequence). The CDR3 length is 13 residues. V was pared by 0 bases and J by 7 bases, with 9 bases between. CDR3 residues: CASSLSGHLEAFF. The CDR3, as DNA: TGTGCCAGCAGTTTATCGGGGCACCTTGAAGCTTTCTTT.

The rearrangement joins TRBV4-2 to TRBJ2-7; 10 nucleotides align to TRBD2. This CDR3 region has 22 residues. Germline assignment: CDR1 LGHNA and CDR2 YNFKEQ. Trimming took 3 bases from V and 2 from J; bases not matched to a gene: 25. The CDR3: CASSQTKGRPGLASEGTYEQYF. CDR3 in DNA: TGTGCCAGCAGCCAGACAAAAGGGCGGCCGGGACTAGCGAGCGAAGGCACCTACGAGCAGTACTTC.

This clone was counted at least ten times. The genes are TRBV19 and TRBJ2-7, with D hard to call. Trimming took 3 bases from V and 7 from J, leaving 16 bases between them. The germline CDR1 and CDR2 sequences are LNHDA and SQIVND (reference sequence). The CDR3 extends over 14 amino acids. As DNA, the CDR3 is TGTGCCAGTAGTATTTCCGACTCTGGAAGGGAGCAGTACTTC. Its translation: CASSISDSGREQYF. The entire variable domain, with the rest obtained from reference TRBV19 and TRBJ2-7, is as follows: DGGITQSPKYLFRKEGQNVTLSCEQNLNHDAMYWYRQDPGQGLRLIYYSQIVNDFQKGDIAEGYSVSREKKESFPLTVTSAQKNPTAFYLCASSISDSGREQYFGPGTRLTVT.

This clone is a singleton in its sample. This chain links TRBV19 with TRBJ2-5; D tentatively reads TRBD1 or TRBD2 (5 bases each). Trimming stripped 2 bases from V and 4 bases from J, with 8 bases between. The CDR3 runs to 13 residues. From germline, CDR1 is LNHDA and CDR2 SQIVND (reference sequence). CDR3 in amino acids: CASSIHGTETQYF. The CDR3 region has the DNA TGTGCCAGTAGTATACACGGGACAGAGACCCAGTACTTC.